The 26 T cell receptor beta chains presented below share a single source sample, sequenced in a study of CXCR3-negative and CXCR3-positive naive CD8 T cells. The authors prepared UMI-labeled TRB cDNA libraries by 5' RACE. Following a re-call of the 5' RACE reads, TCRdb has one entry per CDR3 protein and lacks DNA. Recorded for this sample: 130,000 or so distinct CDR3 sequences. Material: naive CXCR3- CD8+ T cells from blood. As to subset: CD45RO-CCR7+CD27+CD95- naive CD8+ T cells lacking CXCR3 (TNR3-). The receptors come from a human donor in good health. Some clones in this sample may be carry-over from other donors' samples.

This chain uses TRBV18 with TRBJ2-1; TCRdb outputs TRBD2, but without DNA this stays unchecked. Germline lookup yields CDR1 KGHSH and CDR2 LQKENI. The CDR3 is 17 amino acids. The CDR3 sequence: CASSPSSGRSLYGEQFF.

The chain's CDR3 is CVSNRGTSPDYEQYF. The chain couples TRBV7-9 to TRBJ2-7; the TRBD2 assignment by TCRdb is unverifiable without DNA. The CDR3 length is 15 residues. The germline V gene encodes CDR1 SEHNR and CDR2 FQNEAQ (reference sequence).

J is TRBJ2-1 and V is TRBV14. The CDR3 is 13 residues long. Germline V lookup: CDR1 SGHDN, CDR2 FVKESK. The CDR3 spells CASSQGSYNEQFF.

V usage is TRBV7-6 and J usage is TRBJ2-7; as DNA is missing, the TRBD2 call by TCRdb cannot be tested. This CDR3 comprises 13 residues. Germline assignment: CDR1 SGHVS and CDR2 FNYEAQ. The CDR3 sequence is CASSPTGGYEQYF.

The gene calls are TRBV15 and TRBJ1-6; the D gene TCRdb calls, TRBD1, cannot be checked with no DNA. There are 13 residues in the CDR3. Germline assignment: CDR1 LNHNV and CDR2 YYDKDF (reference sequence). The CDR3 sequence: CATSRDNDEGYDF. Full variable domain (outside the CDR3, taken from reference TRBV15 and TRBJ1-6): DAMVIQNPRYQVTQFGKPVTLSCSQTLNHNVMYWYQQKSSQAPKLLFHYYDKDFNNEADTPDNFQSRRPNTSFCFLDIRSPGLGDTAMYLCATSRDNDEGYDFGNGTRLTVT.

The rearrangement uses TRBV4-3 and TRBJ2-7; there is no DNA to check the TCRdb D call of TRBD1. This CDR3 contains 15 residues. Per germline, CDR1 LGHNA and CDR2 YSLEER. The CDR3 loop is CASSQGTGTAYEQYF.

The chain carries TRBV28 and TRBJ1-1; TCRdb's assignment of TRBD1 cannot be checked, as there is no DNA. The CDR3 extends over 15 amino acids. The germline V gene encodes CDR1 MDHEN and CDR2 SYDVKM. CDR3: CASSSILGENIRAFF.

The J gene is TRBJ1-2, the V gene TRBV6-1; the TCRdb D gene call, TRBD1, has no DNA to confirm it. The CDR3 consists of 15 residues. CDR1 and CDR2 (germline): MNHNS, SASEGT. The CDR3 sequence: CASSVLVAGGHGYTF.

The gene calls are TRBV20-1 and TRBJ2-3; TCRdb indicates TRBD2, and absent DNA this call remains unverified. Looked up from germline, CDR1 is DFQATT and CDR2 is SNEGSKA (reference sequence). There are 17 residues in the CDR3. The CDR3 is CSARRSRHGPGTDTQYF.

The rearrangement uses TRBV29-1 and TRBJ2-1; the D call from TCRdb, TRBD2, cannot be confirmed without DNA. Germline-derived CDR1 and CDR2 are SQVTM and ANQGSEA. The CDR3 has 13 amino acids. This CDR3 is CSVGTSGHNEQFF.

The chain joins TRBV27 to TRBJ2-2; TCRdb lists TRBD1, though no DNA is available to test this call. From germline, CDR1 is MNHEY and CDR2 SMNVEV (reference sequence). The CDR3 consists of 15 residues. The CDR3 loop is CASSLSWGSAGELFF.

The V gene is TRBV5-4, the J gene TRBJ2-7; the D call of TRBD1 rests on TCRdb alone, since no DNA is present to check it. This CDR3 has 19 amino acids. Germline V gene data show CDR1 as SGHNT and CDR2 as YYREEE (reference sequence). CDR3 sequence reads: CASSRGGQGVLLFLNEQYF.

The chain links TRBV20-1 to TRBJ2-7; TCRdb indicates TRBD1, and absent DNA this call remains unverified. In germline, CDR1 is DFQATT, CDR2 SNEGSKA (reference sequence). The CDR3 has 15 amino acids. The CDR3 loop reads CSAREGRTGRYEQYF.

The chain recombines TRBV28 with TRBJ2-1; TCRdb designates TRBD2, a call that cannot be tested without DNA. Germline loops: CDR1 MDHEN, CDR2 SYDVKM. This CDR3 spans 19 amino acids. CDR3 residues: CASSTRGTSGGYIYNEQFF.

The CDR3 spells CASSGEETNEKLFF. The genes are TRBV27 and TRBJ1-4. CDR1 and CDR2 (germline): MNHEY, SMNVEV (reference sequence). The CDR3 is 14 amino acids. The complete variable domain, with remaining parts taken from reference TRBV27 and TRBJ1-4, reads EAQVTQNPRYLITVTGKKLTVTCSQNMNHEYMSWYRQDPGLGLRQIYYSMNVEVTDKGDVPEGYKVSRKEKRNFPLILESPSPNQTSLYFCASSGEETNEKLFFGSGTQLSVL.

The V gene is TRBV12-3 or TRBV12-4, the J gene TRBJ2-1. This CDR3 comprises 12 residues. CDR3 protein: CASSSSDNEQFF.

This chain joins TRBV28 and TRBJ2-7; TCRdb gives TRBD1 as the D gene, but with no DNA this cannot be confirmed. Germline values: CDR1 MDHEN, CDR2 SYDVKM. CDR3 length: 15 amino acids. The CDR3 loop reads CASSWGQGAGYEQYF.

This chain joins TRBV4-2 and TRBJ1-1; the TCRdb call, TRBD1, lacks DNA for checking. CDR1 LGHNA and CDR2 YNFKEQ come from the germline V gene. The CDR3 spans 14 residues. CDR3 residues: CASSQATGGTEAFF.

The chain combines TRBV13 with TRBJ2-1; the TRBD2 assignment by TCRdb is unverifiable without DNA. Germline V gene lookup returns CDR1 PRHDT and CDR2 FYEKMQ (reference sequence). The CDR3 consists of 14 residues. CDR3 amino acids: CAIPRPGLNNEQFF.

V usage is TRBV2 and J usage is TRBJ2-5; with no DNA, the TCRdb D assignment of TRBD1 cannot be verified. The CDR3 spans 12 residues. CDR1 and CDR2 (germline): SNHLY, FYNNEI. The CDR3 reads CATLDREETQYF. The full variable domain, with the rest looked up from reference TRBV2 and TRBJ2-5, is EPEVTQTPSHQVTQMGQEVILRCVPISNHLYFYWYRQILGQKVEFLVSFYNNEISEKSEIFDDQFSVERPDGSNFTLKIRSTKLEDSAMYFCATLDREETQYFGPGTRLLVL.

The V and J genes are TRBV20-1 and TRBJ2-7. CDR1 DFQATT and CDR2 SNEGSKA come from the germline V gene (reference sequence). CDR3 length equals 16 residues. The CDR3 here is CSATPPLNRRTYEQYF.

The rearrangement uses TRBV28 and TRBJ1-5; TCRdb outputs TRBD1, but without DNA this stays unchecked. This CDR3 has 12 residues. Germline V gives CDR1 MDHEN, CDR2 SYDVKM. CDR3 in amino acids: CASKTGLQPQHF.

The chain recombines TRBV7-9 with TRBJ2-1; as DNA is missing, the TRBD2 call by TCRdb cannot be tested. The CDR3 runs to 18 residues. Germline V lookup: CDR1 SEHNR, CDR2 FQNEAQ (reference sequence). This CDR3 is CASSLFPWTSGRTYEQFF.

The gene calls are TRBV20-1 and TRBJ2-7; TCRdb proposes TRBD1, but this gene call is untestable without DNA. CDR3 length equals 15 residues. Germline assignment: CDR1 DFQATT and CDR2 SNEGSKA (reference sequence). The CDR3: CSARAPSLRHYEQYF.

The chain is built from TRBV15 and TRBJ2-7; the TRBD1 assignment by TCRdb is unverifiable without DNA. This CDR3 has 14 amino acids. The germline gives CDR1 LNHNV, CDR2 YYDKDF (reference sequence). The CDR3 reads CATSQEQGGDEQYF. Looking up the rest from reference TRBV15 and TRBJ2-7 gives the full variable domain: DAMVIQNPRYQVTQFGKPVTLSCSQTLNHNVMYWYQQKSSQAPKLLFHYYDKDFNNEADTPDNFQSRRPNTSFCFLDIRSPGLGDTAMYLCATSQEQGGDEQYFGPGTRLTVT.

This rearrangement joins TRBV2 to TRBJ2-3; lacking DNA, the TRBD2 call made by TCRdb goes unchecked. Germline V gives CDR1 SNHLY, CDR2 FYNNEI. The CDR3 consists of 14 residues. The CDR3 protein is CASSEGLYTDTQYF.